Listed below are T cell receptor beta chains from one sample, sequenced in a study of CXCR3-negative and CXCR3-positive naive CD8 T cells. No DNA is given; TCRdb re-called the 5' RACE reads and lists each CDR3 protein once. In total, the table holds 110,000 or so distinct CDR3 sequences. The sample taken for sequencing was naive CXCR3+ CD8+ T cells from blood. These receptors came from a human donor in good health. Some clones in this sample may be carry-over from other donors' samples. The CDR3 runs from the conserved cysteine through the conserved F or W.

v_gene: TRBV5-6
j_gene: TRBJ2-1
CDR3aa: CASSPGQGFYNEQFF

v_gene: TRBV29-1
j_gene: TRBJ1-1
CDR3aa: CSGEGTGDPNTEAFF

v_gene: TRBV7-9
j_gene: TRBJ2-7
CDR3aa: CASSLTSGWAYEQYF

v_gene: TRBV5-1
j_gene: TRBJ2-5
CDR3aa: CASSLALSGENQETQYF

v_gene: TRBV5-1
j_gene: TRBJ2-7
CDR3aa: CASSLATGGDEQYF

v_gene: TRBV10-3
j_gene: TRBJ2-3
CDR3aa: CATLMDHTDTQYF

v_gene: TRBV6-2/TRBV6-3
j_gene: TRBJ2-3
CDR3aa: CASSPSLADTDTQYF

v_gene: TRBV20-1
j_gene: TRBJ2-5
CDR3aa: CSAREPGQRETQYF

v_gene: TRBV29-1
j_gene: TRBJ2-1
CDR3aa: CSVVGGYNEQFF

v_gene: TRBV5-1
j_gene: TRBJ2-1
CDR3aa: CASSLSTSWYNEQFF

v_gene: TRBV13
j_gene: TRBJ2-7
CDR3aa: CASSGRTGDLYEQYF

v_gene: TRBV12-3/TRBV12-4
j_gene: TRBJ2-2
CDR3aa: CASSSPPRTPNTGELFF

v_gene: TRBV6-1
j_gene: TRBJ2-7
CDR3aa: CASSEAPGNGAYEQYF

v_gene: TRBV5-1
j_gene: TRBJ2-1
CDR3aa: CASSLAGALAGGSYNEQFF

v_gene: TRBV28
j_gene: TRBJ2-3
CDR3aa: CASSLLGQGADTQYF

v_gene: TRBV27
j_gene: TRBJ2-1
CDR3aa: CASTVGTSGYNEQFF

v_gene: TRBV12-3/TRBV12-4
j_gene: TRBJ2-1
CDR3aa: CASSLASGTNYEQFF

v_gene: TRBV23-1
j_gene: TRBJ2-7
CDR3aa: CASSQSIGAASYEQYF

v_gene: TRBV25-1
j_gene: TRBJ2-1
CDR3aa: CASSDGAGGSYNEQFF

v_gene: TRBV7-6
j_gene: TRBJ2-1
CDR3aa: CASSYLAGGGDEQFF

v_gene: TRBV7-6
j_gene: TRBJ2-1
CDR3aa: CASSLETGPGNEQFF

v_gene: TRBV7-3
j_gene: TRBJ2-3
CDR3aa: CASSLTRRDTQYF

v_gene: TRBV29-1
j_gene: TRBJ2-5
CDR3aa: CSVSGTGDTQETQYF

v_gene: TRBV20-1
j_gene: TRBJ1-2
CDR3aa: CSARDPDGGLDYGYTF

v_gene: TRBV28
j_gene: TRBJ2-5
CDR3aa: CATSPKEGGSVEETQYF

v_gene: TRBV12-3/TRBV12-4
j_gene: TRBJ2-5
CDR3aa: CASRGLGEETQYF

v_gene: TRBV29-1
j_gene: TRBJ2-7
CDR3aa: CSVEDTVRYEQYF

v_gene: TRBV28
j_gene: TRBJ2-1
CDR3aa: CASSGGTGPSYNEQFF

v_gene: TRBV4-1
j_gene: TRBJ2-7
CDR3aa: CASSQGHGYSYEQYF

v_gene: TRBV10-1
j_gene: TRBJ2-1
CDR3aa: CASSSLGQLGGSYNEQFF

v_gene: TRBV29-1
j_gene: TRBJ2-7
CDR3aa: CSVPIANEQYF

v_gene: TRBV5-6
j_gene: TRBJ2-5
CDR3aa: CASSFDRPEETQYF

v_gene: TRBV20-1
j_gene: TRBJ2-1
CDR3aa: CSASATGTGHNEQFF

v_gene: TRBV7-9
j_gene: TRBJ2-1
CDR3aa: CASSLEGMAYNEQFF

v_gene: TRBV23-1
j_gene: TRBJ2-2
CDR3aa: CDGADYTGELFF

v_gene: TRBV5-1
j_gene: TRBJ1-1
CDR3aa: CASSLLTGGRVNTEAFF

v_gene: TRBV28
j_gene: TRBJ1-4
CDR3aa: CASGGTGVLEKLFF

v_gene: TRBV29-1
j_gene: TRBJ1-1
CDR3aa: CSVEEQDRGPTEAFF

v_gene: TRBV11-2
j_gene: TRBJ2-2
CDR3aa: CASSLRTSGTGELFF

v_gene: TRBV11-2
j_gene: TRBJ1-3
CDR3aa: CASSSGGGPGNTIYF

v_gene: TRBV4-2
j_gene: TRBJ1-1
CDR3aa: CASSQDVTEAFF

v_gene: TRBV7-8
j_gene: TRBJ2-7
CDR3aa: CASSPQGKGSYEQYF

v_gene: TRBV5-1
j_gene: TRBJ2-1
CDR3aa: CASSLGPGDYNEQFF

v_gene: TRBV18
j_gene: TRBJ2-1
CDR3aa: CASSPRPGTDQSYNEQFF

v_gene: TRBV7-9
j_gene: TRBJ2-3
CDR3aa: CASSTVMGTGGFTQYF

v_gene: TRBV5-6
j_gene: TRBJ2-4
CDR3aa: CASSFPQGKNIQYF

v_gene: TRBV19
j_gene: TRBJ2-1
CDR3aa: CASSKGLAGGFDEQFF

v_gene: TRBV28
j_gene: TRBJ2-5
CDR3aa: CASLSGRFSTETQYF

v_gene: TRBV4-3
j_gene: TRBJ1-1
CDR3aa: CASSQDPPSVIVNTEAFF

v_gene: TRBV7-9
j_gene: TRBJ2-7
CDR3aa: CASSRWDRAYEQYF

v_gene: TRBV28
j_gene: TRBJ1-2
CDR3aa: CASSSGIYGYTF